This T cell receptor (beta chain) was captured in a study of blood T cell repertoires in COVID-19. CDR3 length: 14 residues. Trimming took 6 bases from V and 2 from J, leaving 12 bases between them. Germline V lookup: CDR1 SGHTA, CDR2 FQGNSA. Study processing details: Estimates of nucleated cell counts were drawn from the amplification of reference gene primers. Some clones are missing from TCRdb's copy, which holds only in-frame ones; the method was immunoSEQ multiplex PCR. V, J and clone size are taken as reported in that table, and D and trimming were inferred from the DNA itself. Among about 150,000 clones listed, 80% to 90% were seen once.

This chain joins TRBV7-2 and TRBJ2-3; a weak D match, TRBD2 (5 bases). The source is a woman in her sixties or seventies with active COVID-19. What was sequenced was peripheral blood. The chain's CDR3 is CASSDYLNTDTQYF. The CDR3 DNA follows: TGTGCCAGCAGTGACTATCTAAACACAGATACGCAGTATTTT.